This TCR beta chain was identified in a study of cytomegalovirus exposure and HLA in healthy donors. Across the whole study: According to later analysis, the same platform produced the roughly 110 validation and several hundred first-cohort repertoires. Overall study findings and caveats: It was found in a later analysis that first-cohort TCR clusters tended to co-occur in the 120 validation repertoires.

Assay used: immunoSEQ multiplex PCR; TCRdb lists only in-frame clones, some missing. The sample consists of about 150,000 clones, more than 70% of them appearing once. Concerning this clone itself: As yet, its antigen is unknown.

Donors came from a validation cohort of fewer than 150 subjects, distinct from the first 666-subject cohort. Germline-derived CDR1 and CDR2 are MDHEN and SYDVKM. Trimming took off 6 bases at V and 11 bases at J, with 16 bases between the two ends. The CDR3 contains 12 residues. Sequenced sample: PBMCs. V and J are TRBV28 and TRBJ1-1, with D tentatively TRBD1 (5 bases). The source is a human donor in good health. The CDR3 is CASSHLQGAAFF. In DNA form, the CDR3 reads TGTGCCAGCAGCCACCTCCAGGGTGCGGCTTTCTTT.